The present TCR beta chain was sequenced within a study of cytomegalovirus exposure and HLA in healthy donors. Amplification used 60 Vbeta primers and 13 Jbeta primers. The protocol was immunoSEQ multiplex PCR, while the TCRdb copy is restricted to in-frame clones and leaves out a portion. The table shows approximately 130,000 clones, with about 79% occurring only once. The sequenced sample was PBMCs. This TCR was recovered from a female donor in good health and CMV-seropositive.

CDR3 protein: CASSSSTGRGEQYF. The CDR3 nucleotides are TGTGCCAGCAGCTCTTCGACAGGGAGAGGGGAGCAGTACTTC. The chain combines TRBV7-6 with TRBJ2-7, with TRBD1 matching over 7 bases. Per the germline V gene, CDR1 is SGHVS and CDR2 is FNYEAQ. CDR3 length: 14 amino acids. V shed 4 bases and J 7 bases; nucleotides not matched to a gene: 10.